The following is a T cell receptor beta chain sequence with its context. Its cognate antigen is unknown. Assays captured 95,000 to 100,000 TCR templates per sample. Measured with immunoSEQ multiplex PCR; TCRdb has only the in-frame clones, and not every one. The top ten clones hold around 0.16% of a sample with some 100,000 clones, roughly 95% of them seen once. This sample was taken from a study of siplizumab effects on memory and regulatory T cells. Germline lookup yields CDR1 MNHNS and CDR2 SASEGT. V was pared by 6 bases and J by 13 bases, with 6 bases of the junction left unmatched. The CDR3 is 11 residues long. The study's findings and limits: Tregs that proliferated in siplizumab cultures did not have their suppressive function confirmed. Roughly 75-95% of proliferating CD4+ or CD8+ clones defied assignment to a naive or memory phenotype.

The source of this sequence is a human donor in good health. The sequenced sample was non-Treg CD4+ T cells sorted from blood. This rearrangement joins TRBV6-1 to TRBJ2-1; 7 positions agree with TRBD1. In DNA form, the CDR3 reads TGTGCCAGCAGAGGCTGGACAGGACAGTTCTTC. Translating it yields CASRGWTGQFF.